These 30 T cell receptor beta chains were sequenced from one sample in a study of blood T cell repertoires in COVID-19. Sequencing was performed with immunoSEQ multiplex PCR; in TCRdb, only in-frame clones are kept and a portion is missing. The data contain more than 250,000 clones, more than 70% of them seen just once; the ten biggest clones take up approximately 1.8%. Sequences were obtained from peripheral blood. These receptors all stem from a woman in her twenties or thirties with COVID-19, enrolled during active disease.

The chain couples TRBV6-5 to TRBJ1-5, with D tentatively TRBD1 (5 bases). The V end was cut by 5 bases, the J end by 0 bases, with 8 bases between. This CDR3 region has 14 residues. CDR1 is MNHEY and CDR2 is SVGAGI in the germline V gene. This CDR3 is CASSRGNSNQPQHF. The CDR3 coding sequence is TGTGCCAGCAGTCGGGGGAATAGCAATCAGCCCCAGCATTTT.

This chain uses TRBV2 with TRBJ2-5; D remains ambiguous. The V and J ends lost 4 bases and 5 bases respectively, with 14 bases between them. Germline V gene lookup returns CDR1 SNHLY and CDR2 FYNNEI. This CDR3 is 14 amino acids long. In nucleotides, the CDR3 is TGTGCCAGCAGTGGATCCAGGCAGTGGGAGACCCAGTACTTC. Its protein is CASSGSRQWETQYF.

This chain joins TRBV6-5 and TRBJ1-2, with TRBD1 as a possible D gene (5 bases). This CDR3 is 14 amino acids long. V shed 6 bases and J shed 2 bases, with 13 bases lying between them. Germline CDR1 and CDR2: MNHEY and SVGAGI. In nucleotides, the CDR3 is TGTGCCAGCAGGCAGACAGAGCCGAACTATGGCTACACCTTC. It specifies CASRQTEPNYGYTF.

The chain couples TRBV20-1 to TRBJ1-6, with a weak D call TRBD1 (5 bases). This CDR3 spans 14 amino acids. From germline, CDR1 is DFQATT and CDR2 SNEGSKA (reference sequence). Trimming took 3 bases from V and 8 from J, leaving 14 bases between them. CDR3 bases: TGCAGTGCTAGTGGAGGACACGATCATTCACCCCTCCACTTT. The encoded protein is CSASGGHDHSPLHF.

The CDR3 region is CSAKKGWATEAFF. The CDR3 bases are TGCAGCGCCAAAAAGGGGTGGGCCACTGAAGCTTTCTTT. V is TRBV29-1 and J is TRBJ1-1; possible D gene TRBD1, 5 bases. The CDR3 length is 13 residues. Germline V gene sequence: CDR1 SQVTM, CDR2 ANQGSEA. Trimming shortened V by 7 bases and J by 4 bases, and 16 bases separated the two germline ends. The full variable domain, in which reference TRBV29-1 and TRBJ1-1 provide the parts outside the CDR3, is SAVISQKPSRDICQRGTSLTIQCQVDSQVTMMFWYRQQPGQSLTLIATANQGSEATYESGFVIDKFPISRPNLTFSTLTVSNMSPEDSSIYLCSAKKGWATEAFFGQGTRLTVV.

About this clone itself: Other DNA sequences from this sample encode an identical CDR3 as well. This chain joins TRBV4-3 and TRBJ1-4, with D possibly being TRBD1 (5 bases). The germline V and J ends were trimmed by 0 bases and 5 bases, with 7 bases remaining between them. Germline V gene sequence: CDR1 LGHNA, CDR2 YSLEER. This CDR3 spans 14 amino acids. The CDR3, as DNA: TGCGCCAGCAGCCAAGATAGGGGCAATGAAAAACTGTTTTTT. This gives the protein CASSQDRGNEKLFF.

Only one count was recorded for this clone. The chain couples TRBV2 to TRBJ1-5; D is ambiguous. Between the trimmed V and J ends, which lost 5 bases and 4 bases, there was a span of 6 bases. The CDR3 consists of 12 residues. Germline-derived CDR1 and CDR2 are SNHLY and FYNNEI. The CDR3 sequence is CASSSTNQPQHF. In DNA form, the CDR3 reads TGTGCCAGCAGTTCTACTAATCAGCCCCAGCATTTT.

The J gene is TRBJ1-2, the V gene TRBV5-5; D ambiguous. Germline values: CDR1 SGHKS, CDR2 YYEKEE (reference sequence). V was trimmed by 1 base and J by 3 bases, leaving 10 bases between them. This CDR3 contains 14 residues. The CDR3 region has the DNA TGTGCCAGCAGCTTGTCACCAGGATACTATGGCTACACCTTC. Translated, it gives CASSLSPGYYGYTF.

This clone was seen many times. This chain connects TRBV5-4 to TRBJ1-2; a weak D match, TRBD1 (6 bases). Germline CDR1 SGHNT, CDR2 YYREEE (reference sequence). V lost 1 base and J 1 base, leaving 11 bases between the germline ends. This CDR3 is 15 amino acids long. In DNA, the CDR3 is TGTGCCAGCAGCTTGCAAAACAGGGATAACTATGGCTACACCTTC. Translation gives CASSLQNRDNYGYTF.

V is TRBV4-2 and J is TRBJ1-1; D remains unclear. The germline CDR1 and CDR2 sequences are LGHNA and YNFKEQ. The V and J ends lost 5 bases and 11 bases respectively, with 12 bases between them. The CDR3 spans 11 residues. In DNA, the CDR3 is TGTGCCAGCAGCTCAGAGAGGTCCGCTTTCTTT. Its translation is CASSSERSAFF.

CDR3 bases: TGTGCCAGCAGCTTAGGGCTTTTCTATGGCTACACCTTC. As protein: CASSLGLFYGYTF. This chain uses TRBV7-2 with TRBJ1-2; D gene ambiguous. Germline CDR1 and CDR2: SGHTA and FQGNSA. The V gene lost 1 base and the J gene lost 4 bases, with 7 bases spanning the gap. This CDR3 is 13 amino acids long.

The chain employs TRBV11-2 and TRBJ2-2; D call uncertain. CDR1 is SGHAT and CDR2 is FQNNGV in the germline V gene. V was shortened by 5 bases and J by 9 bases, with 7 bases between the two germline ends. The CDR3 loop spans 11 amino acids. The CDR3 region has the DNA TGTGCCAGCAGCCCCCGTAGGGAGCTGTTTTTT. Its protein is CASSPRRELFF.

CDR3 nucleotides: TGTGCCAGCAGAACGACAGGGGCTAAAGAAGCTTTCTTT. Amino acid sequence: CASRTTGAKEAFF. The rearrangement joins TRBV11-2 to TRBJ1-1, with 8 bases that match TRBD1. The V segment lost 6 bases and the J segment 8 bases; nucleotides outside the gene matches: 8. CDR3 size: 13 residues. CDR1 and CDR2 (germline): SGHAT, FQNNGV. Combining the CDR3 with reference TRBV11-2 and TRBJ1-1 gives the whole variable domain EAGVAQSPRYKIIEKRQSVAFWCNPISGHATLYWYQQILGQGPKLLIQFQNNGVVDDSQLPKDRFSAERLKGVDSTLKIQPAKLEDSAVYLCASRTTGAKEAFFGQGTRLTVV.

The rearrangement joins TRBV11-2 to TRBJ1-1; no clear D. With 3 bases removed from V and 4 bases from J, the gap between germline ends came to 9 bases. The CDR3 runs to 13 residues. Germline loops: CDR1 SGHAT, CDR2 FQNNGV. As DNA, the CDR3 is TGTGCCAGCAGCTTTAGCGGTGTCACTGAAGCTTTCTTT. It codes for CASSFSGVTEAFF.

The rearrangement joins TRBV19 to TRBJ1-6; 8 bases are a match to TRBD1. The germline V gene has CDR1 LNHDA and CDR2 SQIVND (reference sequence). J lost 0 bases, V lost 3 bases, and 19 bases had no gene match. The CDR3 spans 22 residues. In DNA form, the CDR3 reads TGTGCCAGTAGTATCACTCCGACAGGGGTCCGACTCGGCAGCTCCTATAATTCACCCCTCCACTTT. It is translated as CASSITPTGVRLGSSYNSPLHF.

As to this clone: Other DNA variants within this sample encode the same CDR3. This chain uses TRBV7-2 with TRBJ2-3; tentatively, D is TRBD2 (6 bases). The CDR3 is 15 residues long. V was trimmed by 5 bases and J by 0 bases, leaving 12 bases between them. Germline CDR1 SGHTA, CDR2 FQGNSA. CDR3 in amino acids: CASSLSGTSTDTQYF. In DNA, the CDR3 is TGTGCCAGCAGCCTGTCAGGGACTAGCACAGATACGCAGTATTTT.

The chain employs TRBV4-1 and TRBJ1-1; 7 bases align to TRBD1. Trimming took 0 bases from V and 1 from J; bases not matched to a gene: 11. CDR3 length equals 18 residues. CDR1 MGHRA and CDR2 YSYEKL come from the germline V gene. CDR3 bases: TGCGCCAGCAGCCAAGAGAGGGGTCGGACAGGCTCGAACACTGAAGCTTTCTTT. Amino acid sequence: CASSQERGRTGSNTEAFF.

The V call is TRBV11-1, the J call TRBJ1-2; D remains ambiguous. The CDR3 loop spans 15 amino acids. Germline V gene lookup returns CDR1 SGHAT and CDR2 FQDESV (reference sequence). With 1 base removed from V and 4 bases from J, the gap between germline ends came to 13 bases. The CDR3 loop reads CASSLVGGRGYGYTF. The CDR3, as DNA: TGTGCCAGCAGCTTAGTCGGAGGTCGGGGCTATGGCTACACCTTC.

The chain links TRBV7-9 to TRBJ2-2; the D gene is possibly TRBD2 (5 bases). V was trimmed by 1 base and J by 6 bases, leaving 12 bases between them. The CDR3 sequence is 15 residues long. The germline V gene has CDR1 SEHNR and CDR2 FQNEAQ (reference sequence). CDR3 sequence reads: CASSLGPPSSGELFF. The DNA of the CDR3 is TGTGCCAGCAGCTTAGGCCCTCCTAGCTCCGGGGAGCTGTTTTTT.

This chain joins TRBV30 and TRBJ1-1; 8 nucleotides match TRBD1. The V gene end was trimmed by 3 bases and the J gene end by 0 bases; junction bases not matched to a gene: 9. Per the germline V gene, CDR1 is GTSNPN and CDR2 is SVGIG (reference sequence). The CDR3 covers 16 residues. CDR3 nucleotides: TGTGCCTGGAGCACCCTAGACAGGGGATTGAACACTGAAGCTTTCTTT. Its translation is CAWSTLDRGLNTEAFF.

The chain carries TRBV29-1 and TRBJ1-2; TRBD1 might be the D (5 bases). This CDR3 has 11 amino acids. Trimming shortened V by 4 bases and J by 4 bases, and 7 bases separated the two germline ends. Germline V gene lookup returns CDR1 SQVTM and CDR2 ANQGSEA. The chain's CDR3 is CSVARAYGYTF. The CDR3, as DNA: TGCAGCGTTGCCAGGGCCTATGGCTACACCTTC.

This chain links TRBV27 with TRBJ1-2; the D gene is possibly TRBD1 (6 bases). The CDR3 covers 15 residues. Germline assignment: CDR1 MNHEY and CDR2 SMNVEV (reference sequence). With 6 bases removed from V and 2 bases from J, the gap between germline ends came to 16 bases. The CDR3 DNA reads as TGTGCCAGCAGGACCTGGGACAATCGAAACTATGGCTACACCTTC. It translates to CASRTWDNRNYGYTF.

The chain has TRBV6-5 and TRBJ1-1; 8 nucleotides align to TRBD1. This CDR3 is 15 amino acids long. Germline V gives CDR1 MNHEY, CDR2 SVGAGI. V lost 6 bases and J lost 2; bases outside the gene matches: 8. Here the CDR3 DNA reads TGTGCCAGCAGATCACACGGACAGGGAAACACTGAAGCTTTCTTT. This encodes CASRSHGQGNTEAFF.

A remark on this clone: Other DNA sequences from this sample encode an identical CDR3 as well. The chain is built from TRBV18 and TRBJ2-1, with unresolved D. CDR3 length: 14 amino acids. CDR1 and CDR2 from the germline V gene are KGHSH and LQKENI. V was clipped by 3 bases and J by 2 bases, with 8 bases between them. CDR3 sequence: CASSPRVAYNEQFF. CDR3 coding DNA: TGTGCCAGCTCACCTCGAGTAGCCTACAATGAGCAGTTCTTC.

The rearrangement links TRBV5-4 to TRBJ2-7, with D possibly matching TRBD2 (5 bases). Germline loops: CDR1 SGHNT, CDR2 YYREEE (reference sequence). The CDR3 is 15 amino acids. Deletions cut 0 bases from V and 0 bases from J, with 10 bases between. The CDR3: CASSLVGVDSYEQYF. CDR3 DNA sequence: TGTGCCAGCAGCTTGGTCGGGGTCGACTCCTACGAGCAGTACTTC. The full variable domain, with the rest looked up from reference TRBV5-4 and TRBJ2-7, is ETGVTQSPTHLIKTRGQQVTLRCSSQSGHNTVSWYQQALGQGPQFIFQYYREEENGRGNFPPRFSGLQFPNYSSELNVNALELDDSALYLCASSLVGVDSYEQYFGPGTRLTVT.

The table lists this clone with a count of one. This chain joins TRBV2 and TRBJ2-1, with TRBD2 matching 8 bases. V lost 6 bases, J lost 3 bases, and 7 bases stayed unmatched. CDR1 and CDR2 (germline): SNHLY, FYNNEI. The CDR3 is 15 residues long. This CDR3 is CASSPRRGDYNEQFF. The CDR3 DNA reads TGTGCCAGCAGCCCCAGGCGGGGGGACTACAATGAGCAGTTCTTC.

This clone was picked up one time. The chain combines TRBV2 with TRBJ1-6; D possibly corresponds to TRBD1 (6 bases). V gave up 8 bases and J gave up 6 bases, with 14 bases separating them. The CDR3 runs 14 residues. Germline V gives CDR1 SNHLY, CDR2 FYNNEI. This chain's CDR3 is CASGGQSPNSPLHF. The CDR3 bases are TGTGCCAGCGGGGGACAATCCCCTAATTCACCCCTCCACTTT. The whole variable domain, filled in from reference TRBV2 and TRBJ1-6, reads EPEVTQTPSHQVTQMGQEVILRCVPISNHLYFYWYRQILGQKVEFLVSFYNNEISEKSEIFDDQFSVERPDGSNFTLKIRSTKLEDSAMYFCASGGQSPNSPLHFGNGTRLTVT.

The chain joins TRBV9 to TRBJ1-2; tentative D call: TRBD1 (6 bases). The CDR3 consists of 16 residues. Trimming took off 0 bases at V and 3 bases at J, with 15 bases between the two ends. CDR1 is SGDLS and CDR2 is YYNGEE in the germline V gene. As DNA, the CDR3 is TGTGCCAGCAGCGTAGCTATGGACAGAGACGACTATGGCTACACCTTC. Residues: CASSVAMDRDDYGYTF. Using reference TRBV9 and TRBJ1-2 for the parts outside the CDR3, the full variable domain is DSGVTQTPKHLITATGQRVTLRCSPRSGDLSVYWYQQSLDQGLQFLIQYYNGEERAKGNILERFSAQQFPDLHSELNLSSLELGDSALYFCASSVAMDRDDYGYTFGSGTRLTVV.

The chain employs TRBV7-2 and TRBJ1-1; maybe TRBD1 (5 bases). The V gene's germline CDR1 is SGHTA and CDR2 FQGNSA. Trimming took 6 bases from V and 5 from J, leaving 16 bases between them. CDR3 length equals 14 residues. CDR3: CASSGGDVGTEAFF. The DNA for the CDR3 is TGTGCCAGCAGTGGGGGGGACGTGGGGACTGAAGCTTTCTTT.

The CDR3 bases are TGTGCCAGCAGCTTGGACAGGGAAGGTGAGCAGTTCTTC. It is translated as CASSLDREGEQFF. The V gene is TRBV5-4, the J gene TRBJ2-1; perhaps TRBD1 as D (6 bases). Looked up from germline, CDR1 is SGHNT and CDR2 is YYREEE (reference sequence). There are 13 residues in the CDR3. V was cut by 0 bases and J by 9 bases, with 10 bases left in between.